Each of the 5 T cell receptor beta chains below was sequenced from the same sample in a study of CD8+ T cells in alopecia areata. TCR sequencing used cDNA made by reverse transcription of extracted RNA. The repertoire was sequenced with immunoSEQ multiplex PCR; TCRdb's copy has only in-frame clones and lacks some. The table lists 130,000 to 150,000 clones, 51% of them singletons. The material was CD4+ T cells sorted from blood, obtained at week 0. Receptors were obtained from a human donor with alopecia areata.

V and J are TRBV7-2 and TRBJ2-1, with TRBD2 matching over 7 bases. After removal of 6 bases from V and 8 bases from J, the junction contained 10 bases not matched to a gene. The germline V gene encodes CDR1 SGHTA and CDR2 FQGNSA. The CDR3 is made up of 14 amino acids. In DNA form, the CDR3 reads TGTGCCAGCAGGGGGGGGAGGGCCGACGATGAGCAGTTCTTC. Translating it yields CASRGGRADDEQFF.

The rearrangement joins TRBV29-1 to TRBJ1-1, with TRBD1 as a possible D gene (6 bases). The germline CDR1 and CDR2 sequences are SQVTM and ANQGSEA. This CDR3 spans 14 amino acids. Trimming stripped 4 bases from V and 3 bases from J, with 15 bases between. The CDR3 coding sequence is TGCAGCGTTGGTAGGGGGTTAACGTACACTGAAGCTTTCTTT. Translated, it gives CSVGRGLTYTEAFF. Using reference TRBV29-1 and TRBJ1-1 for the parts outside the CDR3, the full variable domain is SAVISQKPSRDICQRGTSLTIQCQVDSQVTMMFWYRQQPGQSLTLIATANQGSEATYESGFVIDKFPISRPNLTFSTLTVSNMSPEDSSIYLCSVGRGLTYTEAFFGQGTRLTVV.

Here the CDR3 DNA reads TGTGCCAGCAGGCCCGACACACCCGGTCAGGTGGCTTTCTTT. Residues: CASRPDTPGQVAFF. The V gene is TRBV27, the J gene TRBJ1-1, with no clear D. The V and J ends lost 6 bases and 11 bases respectively, with 22 bases between them. This CDR3 is built from 14 residues. Germline CDR1 reads MNHEY; CDR2 reads SMNVEV (reference sequence).

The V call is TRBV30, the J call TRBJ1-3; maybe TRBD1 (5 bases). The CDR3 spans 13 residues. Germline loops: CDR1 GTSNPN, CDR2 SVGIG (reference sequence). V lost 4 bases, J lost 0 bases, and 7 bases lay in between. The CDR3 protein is CAWTGYSGNTIYF. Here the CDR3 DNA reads TGTGCCTGGACAGGGTACTCTGGAAACACCATATATTTT.

Here the CDR3 reads CASSPQSQAAVYEQYF. CDR3 DNA: TGTGCCAGCTCACCCCAGTCTCAGGCAGCAGTCTACGAGCAGTACTTC. J is TRBJ2-7 and V is TRBV18; no firm D call. The CDR3 is 16 residues long. In germline, CDR1 is KGHSH, CDR2 LQKENI. The V end was cut by 3 bases, the J end by 3 bases, with 18 bases between.